Following are 6 T cell receptor beta chains from one sample sequenced in a study of Ad26.COV2.S vaccination and SARS-CoV-2 variants. Profiling relied on immunoSEQ multiplex PCR, and the TCRdb table lists in-frame clones only, not all of them. In the table there are more than 300,000 clones, 85% of which are singletons. Noted treatment: some 20 received Ad26.COV2.S at low or high dose, single or two shots; 5 received placebo; per-sample allocation not given. Sampling occurred on day 63 after the first vaccine or placebo injection. The sequencing here drew on peripheral blood, taken in a trial of Ad26.COV2.S vaccine versus placebo. The receptors here all came from a person between 18 and 60 years old who received the Ad26.COV2.S COVID-19 vaccine or a placebo.

The V and J genes are TRBV7-3 and TRBJ2-1; D may correspond to TRBD1 or TRBD2 (6 bases each). CDR3 length: 14 amino acids. Germline V CDR1 and CDR2: SGHTA, FQGTGA. V was shortened by 4 bases and J by 8 bases, with 15 bases between the two germline ends. The CDR3 coding sequence is TGTGCCAGCAGCTCGCTTGGGGGGCGCGATGAGCAGTTCTTC. Translated, it gives CASSSLGGRDEQFF.

This clone appeared once. V gene TRBV13 combines with J gene TRBJ2-2; TRBD2 matches 8 bases. The germline V gene has CDR1 PRHDT and CDR2 FYEKMQ (reference sequence). The ends lost 3 bases at V and 5 bases at J; junction bases unmatched: 5. The CDR3 is made up of 15 amino acids. CDR3 nucleotide sequence: TGTGCCAGCAGCTTTTGGCGGGGGGAAACCGGGGAGCTGTTTTTT. Encoded protein: CASSFWRGETGELFF. The full variable domain, completed using reference TRBV13 and TRBJ2-2, is AAGVIQSPRHLIKEKRETATLKCYPIPRHDTVYWYQQGPGQDPQFLISFYEKMQSDKGSIPDRFSAQQFSDYHSELNMSSLELGDSALYFCASSFWRGETGELFFGEGSRLTVL.

The chain is built from TRBV2 and TRBJ1-5, with 7 nucleotides matching TRBD1. V lost 6 bases, J lost 0 bases, and 5 bases stayed unmatched. Per the germline V gene, CDR1 is SNHLY and CDR2 is FYNNEI. The CDR3 has 15 amino acids. CDR3 in DNA: TGTGCCAGCAGGGGTGGGACAGTTAGCAATCAGCCCCAGCATTTT. Its translation is CASRGGTVSNQPQHF.

The chain uses TRBV19 and TRBJ1-2; D unresolved. The CDR3 loop spans 14 amino acids. Trimming pared 4 bases from V and 8 bases from J, leaving 17 bases between. CDR1 is LNHDA, CDR2 SQIVND, per germline (reference sequence). CDR3 region: CASSTATLAGGYTF. In nucleotides, the CDR3 is TGTGCCAGTAGTACCGCGACGCTCGCGGGGGGCTACACCTTC.

V and J are TRBV6-5 and TRBJ1-2; D possibly corresponds to TRBD1 (6 bases). V lost 7 bases and J 1 base, leaving 13 bases between the germline ends. The germline V gene encodes CDR1 MNHEY and CDR2 SVGAGI. The CDR3 spans 14 residues. The CDR3 region is CASTLGQINYGYTF. CDR3 bases: TGTGCCAGCACCCTTGGACAGATTAACTATGGCTACACCTTC.

The chain recombines TRBV7-6 with TRBJ2-2, with TRBD1 as a possible D gene (5 bases). The CDR3 loop spans 15 amino acids. Trimming took off 6 bases at V and 0 bases at J, with 11 bases between the two ends. Germline V gene sequence: CDR1 SGHVS, CDR2 FNYEAQ. CDR3 DNA sequence: TGTGCCAGCAGTTCCACAGGCGCGAACACCGGGGAGCTGTTTTTT. Residues: CASSSTGANTGELFF.